Below are 29 T cell receptor beta chains sequenced from a single sample in a study of cytomegalovirus exposure and HLA in healthy donors. A multiplex PCR was run with 60 Vbeta primers and 13 Jbeta primers. Sequencing was performed with immunoSEQ multiplex PCR; in TCRdb, only in-frame clones are kept and a portion is missing. The table records 150,000 to 200,000 clones, 65% to 75% of them present only once. The sample taken for sequencing was PBMCs. These receptors came from a human donor in good health.

The chain employs TRBV7-2 and TRBJ1-1; 9 nucleotides match TRBD1. Trimming took 2 bases from V and 0 from J; bases not matched to a gene: 1. Per the germline V gene, CDR1 is SGHTA and CDR2 is FQGNSA. The CDR3 runs 15 residues. The CDR3 loop is CASSLRTGVNTEAFF. The CDR3 nucleotides read TGTGCCAGCAGCTTACGGACAGGGGTGAACACTGAAGCTTTCTTT.

The gene calls are TRBV5-6 and TRBJ2-3; maybe TRBD2 (6 bases). The germline CDR1 and CDR2 sequences are SGHDT and YYEEEE. This CDR3 region has 16 residues. V was cut by 4 bases and J by 3 bases, with 18 bases left in between. The DNA for the CDR3 is TGTGCCAGCAGCCCTCGGGTTGGGGGGTGGACAGATACGCAGTATTTT. It encodes CASSPRVGGWTDTQYF.

The V gene is TRBV14, the J gene TRBJ2-7, with D perhaps TRBD2 (5 bases). V lost 1 base and J lost 3, with 10 bases in between. This CDR3 region has 14 residues. CDR1 and CDR2 from the germline V gene are SGHDN and FVKESK. CDR3 coding DNA: TGTGCCAGCAGCCAAGTCAACGGGATCTACGAGCAGTACTTC. Its protein is CASSQVNGIYEQYF.

The chain couples TRBV27 to TRBJ2-4; D might be TRBD2 (6 bases). CDR1 and CDR2 from the germline V gene are MNHEY and SMNVEV (reference sequence). The CDR3 contains 17 residues. V lost 5 bases to trimming and J lost 0 bases, with 17 bases between them. CDR3 in amino acids: CASSLGGGDLAKNIQYF. The CDR3 region has the DNA TGTGCCAGCAGTCTGGGAGGAGGGGACTTAGCCAAAAACATTCAGTACTTC.

CDR3 sequence (DNA): TGTGCCAGCAGCTTAGCATCAGGGAACACTGAAGCTTTCTTT. Translated, it gives CASSLASGNTEAFF. The V and J genes are TRBV7-8 and TRBJ1-1; no reliable D call. Trimming stripped 0 bases from V and 1 base from J, with 6 bases between. The CDR3 has 14 residues. From germline, CDR1 is SGHVS and CDR2 FQNEAQ.

V usage is TRBV9 and J usage is TRBJ2-3, with 11 bases lining up with TRBD2. Germline V lookup: CDR1 SGDLS, CDR2 YYNGEE. J gave up 4 bases and V 0 bases, and 13 bases lay outside the gene matches. The CDR3 extends over 19 amino acids. The CDR3 DNA reads as TGTGCCAGCAGCGTAGGGCTAGCGGGGGGTACTTGGGTTGCAGATACGCAGTATTTT. It specifies CASSVGLAGGTWVADTQYF. Full variable domain (outside the CDR3, taken from reference TRBV9 and TRBJ2-3): DSGVTQTPKHLITATGQRVTLRCSPRSGDLSVYWYQQSLDQGLQFLIQYYNGEERAKGNILERFSAQQFPDLHSELNLSSLELGDSALYFCASSVGLAGGTWVADTQYFGPGTRLTVL.

This clone was found once. This chain uses TRBV6-1 with TRBJ2-2; D ambiguous. The CDR3 is made up of 13 amino acids. CDR1 is MNHNS and CDR2 is SASEGT in the germline V gene. The V and J ends lost 6 bases and 2 bases respectively, with 7 bases between them. CDR3 amino acids: CASRIDNTGELFF. CDR3 coding DNA: TGTGCCAGCAGGATAGATAACACCGGGGAGCTGTTTTTT.

The chain recombines TRBV28 with TRBJ2-2; 8 bases align to TRBD2. This CDR3 comprises 15 residues. Trimming took 4 bases from V and 6 from J; bases not matched to a gene: 7. Looked up from germline, CDR1 is MDHEN and CDR2 is SYDVKM. The CDR3 DNA reads as TGTGCCAGCAGTTCCCCGGGAGGGGTATCCGGGGAGCTGTTTTTT. Translating it yields CASSSPGGVSGELFF.

The V gene is TRBV5-5, the J gene TRBJ1-2; D is unresolved. Germline CDR1 is SGHKS and CDR2 is YYEKEE (reference sequence). The CDR3 has 13 amino acids. Trimming stripped 0 bases from V and 4 bases from J, with 7 bases between. The CDR3 region has the DNA TGTGCCAGCAGCTTGGTTACCGGCTATGGCTACACCTTC. It translates to CASSLVTGYGYTF.

The genes are TRBV7-2 and TRBJ1-1, with 7 nucleotides matching TRBD1. Germline V gene sequence: CDR1 SGHTA, CDR2 FQGNSA. The CDR3 is made up of 14 amino acids. The trim removed 2 bases at V and 4 bases at J, leaving 4 bases unmatched. CDR3 in amino acids: CASSLRRDSTEAFF. CDR3 DNA sequence: TGTGCCAGCAGCTTAAGAAGGGACAGCACTGAAGCTTTCTTT.

Written as DNA, the CDR3 is TGCGCCAGCAGCCCGGCGGGACAGGGGCTGAACACTGAAGCTTTCTTT. Residues: CASSPAGQGLNTEAFF. This rearrangement joins TRBV5-1 to TRBJ1-1, with 10 bases lining up with TRBD1. The V segment lost 4 bases and the J segment 0 bases; nucleotides outside the gene matches: 6. This CDR3 has 16 residues. Germline V gene sequence: CDR1 SGHRS, CDR2 YFSETQ.

The rearrangement links TRBV19 to TRBJ2-7, with TRBD2 identical over 16 bases. CDR1 LNHDA and CDR2 SQIVND come from the germline V gene (reference sequence). V lost 7 bases and J lost 6; bases outside the gene matches: 18. CDR3 length equals 19 residues. DNA of the CDR3: TGTGCCAGTACGGAAGGAACGGGACTAGCGGGGGGGCCGGTGGCCGAGCAGTACTTC. Residues: CASTEGTGLAGGPVAEQYF.

This clone was found a few times. J is TRBJ2-7 and V is TRBV21-1; the table's D call TRBD1 went unverified against the DNA. TRBV21-1 is marked as a pseudogene. The CDR3 sequence is 15 residues long. This chain's CDR3 is CASMYPDRSSYEQYF. In DNA, the CDR3 is TGTGCCAGCATGTACCCCGACAGGAGCTCCTACGAGCAGTACTTC.

This clone showed up just a few times. The chain is built from TRBV28 and TRBJ2-7; 7 positions match TRBD1. The CDR3 spans 15 residues. V was pared by 1 base and J by 5 bases, with 8 bases of the junction left unmatched. The V gene's germline CDR1 is MDHEN and CDR2 SYDVKM. The chain's CDR3 is CASSLSQKGGDEQYF. The DNA of the CDR3 is TGTGCCAGCAGTTTATCGCAGAAAGGGGGCGACGAGCAGTACTTC.

V and J are TRBV2 and TRBJ1-1, with D possibly TRBD1 on 5 matching bases. CDR1 SNHLY and CDR2 FYNNEI come from the germline V gene. Between the trimmed V and J ends, which lost 8 bases and 3 bases, there was a span of 10 bases. The CDR3 totals 12 residues. The CDR3 DNA follows: TGTGCCAGCGCCAGGGCCCACACTGAAGCTTTCTTT. This gives the protein CASARAHTEAFF.

The chain has TRBV9 and TRBJ2-1; TRBD2 aligns across 7 bases. J lost 8 bases, V lost 0 bases, and 8 bases had no gene match. The CDR3 is 15 residues long. Germline lookup yields CDR1 SGDLS and CDR2 YYNGEE. As DNA, the CDR3 is TGTGCCAGCAGCGTAGTAAAGGGAGGGGCCGATGAGCAGTTCTTC. Protein product: CASSVVKGGADEQFF.

The genes are TRBV5-1 and TRBJ2-5; TRBD1 might be the D (6 bases). From germline, CDR1 is SGHRS and CDR2 YFSETQ. The ends were cut back, 3 bases at V and 7 bases at J, with 13 bases in the middle. This CDR3 region has 13 residues. CDR3 in DNA: TGCGCCAGCAGCTCAAACAGGGAAGGGACCCAGTACTTC. Residues: CASSSNREGTQYF.

The J gene is TRBJ2-4, the V gene TRBV5-1, with 9 bases lining up with TRBD2. This CDR3 region has 16 residues. V shed 0 bases and J 8 bases; nucleotides not matched to a gene: 9. The germline V gene has CDR1 SGHRS and CDR2 YFSETQ. The CDR3 DNA reads TGCGCCAGCAGCTTGGCCGTAGCGGGGGAAATAGACATTCAGTACTTC. It translates to CASSLAVAGEIDIQYF.

This rearrangement joins TRBV7-9 to TRBJ2-1; a possible D gene is TRBD2 (6 bases). Trimming left V 0 bases short and J 2 bases short, with 11 bases between. The germline gives CDR1 SEHNR, CDR2 FQNEAQ (reference sequence). This CDR3 region has 16 residues. The CDR3 DNA sequence: TGTGCCAGCAGCTTAGCCACCCGGGGGACCTACAATGAGCAGTTCTTC. Amino acids: CASSLATRGTYNEQFF.

The CDR3 nucleotides read TGTGCCAGCTCCTTAATTGGCAGGTCCTACGAGCAGTACTTC. It encodes CASSLIGRSYEQYF. The V call is TRBV6-5, the J call TRBJ2-7; D unresolved. This CDR3 has 14 amino acids. Germline CDR1 reads MNHEY; CDR2 reads SVGAGI. Trimming took 8 bases from V and 1 from J, leaving 15 bases between them.

V is TRBV12-5 and J is TRBJ2-2; 13 nucleotides agree with TRBD2. This CDR3 region has 19 residues. The V and J ends lost 9 bases and 5 bases, in that order; junction bases with no gene match: 18. Germline lookup yields CDR1 LGHNT and CDR2 FRNRAP. This chain's CDR3 is CASRQPTSGGAFWTGELFF. In DNA form, the CDR3 reads TGTGCTAGCCGTCAACCTACTAGCGGGGGGGCCTTTTGGACCGGGGAGCTGTTTTTT.

There are a few counts of this clone. V usage is TRBV2 and J usage is TRBJ1-1; the match to TRBD1 covers 10 bases. Looked up from germline, CDR1 is SNHLY and CDR2 is FYNNEI. The CDR3 contains 13 residues. V lost 6 bases to trimming and J lost 10 bases; unmatched junction nucleotides: 8. In DNA form, the CDR3 reads TGTGCCAGCAGACCGACAGGGGGCGAGGGAGCTTTCTTT. This encodes CASRPTGGEGAFF. Full variable domain (remainder filled in from reference TRBV2 and TRBJ1-1): EPEVTQTPSHQVTQMGQEVILRCVPISNHLYFYWYRQILGQKVEFLVSFYNNEISEKSEIFDDQFSVERPDGSNFTLKIRSTKLEDSAMYFCASRPTGGEGAFFGQGTRLTVV.

This rearrangement joins TRBV19 to TRBJ2-3, with TRBD2 matching 9 bases. Germline CDR1 LNHDA, CDR2 SQIVND (reference sequence). Trimming removed 3 bases from V and 0 bases from J; junction bases left unmatched: 7. The CDR3 contains 17 residues. CDR3 DNA: TGTGCCAGTAGTATGGGCGGGGGGGCGCCTAGCACAGATACGCAGTATTTT. As protein: CASSMGGGAPSTDTQYF. The full variable domain, in which reference TRBV19 and TRBJ2-3 provide the parts outside the CDR3, is DGGITQSPKYLFRKEGQNVTLSCEQNLNHDAMYWYRQDPGQGLRLIYYSQIVNDFQKGDIAEGYSVSREKKESFPLTVTSAQKNPTAFYLCASSMGGGAPSTDTQYFGPGTRLTVL.

The gene calls are TRBV11-2 and TRBJ2-7; TRBD1 matches 12 bases. There are 16 residues in the CDR3. V trimming: 4 bases; J trimming: 3 bases; junction bases outside the gene matches: 7. Germline V gene sequence: CDR1 SGHAT, CDR2 FQNNGV. Written as DNA, the CDR3 is TGTGCCAGCAGCTCCTTCCGGGACAGGGGGCTCTACGAGCAGTACTTC. Amino acid sequence: CASSSFRDRGLYEQYF.

This chain links TRBV28 with TRBJ1-2, with D possibly TRBD1 on 5 matching bases. Germline CDR1 and CDR2: MDHEN and SYDVKM. This CDR3 is 16 amino acids long. Trimming took off 5 bases at V and 4 bases at J, with 20 bases between the two ends. In DNA, the CDR3 is TGTGCCAGCAGTCTAATCGACAGACTCACCGTCTATGGCTACACCTTC. This sequence encodes CASSLIDRLTVYGYTF.

J is TRBJ1-5 and V is TRBV7-2; a weak D match, TRBD1 (5 bases). Trimming took 2 bases from V and 6 from J, leaving 17 bases between them. The V gene's germline CDR1 is SGHTA and CDR2 FQGNSA. The CDR3 covers 16 residues. The CDR3 nucleotides read TGTGCCAGCAGCTTACCAGGGCCAAGTATCGTTCAGCCCCAGCATTTT. Encoded protein: CASSLPGPSIVQPQHF.

V usage is TRBV7-2 and J usage is TRBJ2-3; 8 bases match TRBD2. Germline trimming cut 8 bases from V and 0 bases from J; bases unmatched to any gene: 13. Germline CDR1 reads SGHTA; CDR2 reads FQGNSA. This CDR3 comprises 17 residues. The CDR3 DNA reads TGTGCCAGCCCTTCAACGGGGGGGGTTACTAGCACAGATACGCAGTATTTT. Translation: CASPSTGGVTSTDTQYF.

The chain joins TRBV6-5 to TRBJ2-7, with TRBD1 matching 11 bases. V was pared by 6 bases and J by 7 bases, with 11 bases of the junction left unmatched. This CDR3 contains 15 residues. In germline, CDR1 is MNHEY, CDR2 SVGAGI. The CDR3 reads CASSSPGTGGGEQYF. DNA of the CDR3: TGTGCCAGCAGCTCCCCCGGGACAGGGGGAGGGGAGCAGTACTTC.

The chain uses TRBV30 and TRBJ2-7; a possible D gene is TRBD1 (5 bases). Trimming pared 4 bases from V and 5 bases from J, leaving 15 bases between. There are 13 residues in the CDR3. Germline CDR1 reads GTSNPN; CDR2 reads SVGIG (reference sequence). The CDR3 spells CAWTLFQGNEQYF. CDR3 bases: TGTGCCTGGACTCTCTTCCAGGGAAACGAGCAGTACTTC.